Presented here are 18 T cell receptor beta chains from one specimen sequenced in a study of blood T cells in healthy people across ages. PCR was performed a second time for roughly 7 to 12 cycles using a sample-barcoded 5' primer and a J-beta primer mix. Each CDR3 protein gets one entry after TCRdb re-called the 5' RACE reads with MiXCR. The top ten hold roughly a third of the sample, which has some 640,000 distinct CDR3 sequences, approximately 50% seen once. The sequencing input was blood. These receptors were taken from a woman aged 60-70 years in good health.

This sequence joins TRBV5-1 and TRBJ2-5; no clear D. CDR1 and CDR2 (germline): SGHRS, YFSETQ. This CDR3 has 14 amino acids. The V end was cut by 0 bases, the J end by 1 base, with 7 bases between. CDR3 sequence reads: CASSLGDFQETQYF. Here the CDR3 DNA reads TGCGCCAGCAGCTTGGGGGATTTCCAAGAGACCCAGTACTTC.

The CDR3 DNA follows: TGTGCCAGCAGTAGACTCCGAACAGGGGTCTCTGAAGCTTTCTTT. Amino acid sequence: CASSRLRTGVSEAFF. The chain couples TRBV25-1 to TRBJ1-1, with TRBD1 identical over 7 bases. There are 15 residues in the CDR3. Unmatched junction bases numbered 12, after V lost 5 bases and J lost 6 bases. Germline V CDR1 and CDR2: MGHDK, SYGVNS.

The table lists this clonotype with a few counts. The chain carries TRBV7-2 and TRBJ1-6; perhaps TRBD1 as D (6 bases). The CDR3 loop spans 15 amino acids. The V gene lost 0 bases and the J gene lost 5 bases, with 8 bases spanning the gap. Germline values: CDR1 SGHTA, CDR2 FQGNSA. The DNA for the CDR3 is TGTGCCAGCAGCTTAGCAGGGGGAGATAATTCACCCCTCCACTTT. Residues: CASSLAGGDNSPLHF.

CDR3 protein: CASLFSGTSGNVYEQYF. CDR3 sequence (DNA): TGTGCCAGCCTTTTCTCCGGGACTAGCGGGAATGTCTACGAGCAGTACTTC. The chain couples TRBV27 to TRBJ2-7, with 13 bases matching TRBD2. Germline-derived CDR1 and CDR2 are MNHEY and SMNVEV (reference sequence). The CDR3 spans 17 residues. The V and J ends lost 8 bases and 3 bases, in that order; junction bases with no gene match: 13.

This clonotype was picked up many times. The J gene is TRBJ2-1, the V gene TRBV7-2; perhaps TRBD2 as D (8 bases). Trimming removed 2 bases from V and 7 bases from J, with 30 bases in between. Germline lookup yields CDR1 SGHTA and CDR2 FQGNSA. The CDR3 has 20 residues. CDR3 residues: CASSLQGGRGGAGGGNEQFF. The CDR3 region has the DNA TGTGCCAGCAGCTTACAAGGGGGCCGAGGCGGGGCGGGAGGCGGTAATGAGCAGTTCTTC. Drawing the rest from reference TRBV7-2 and TRBJ2-1, the complete variable domain is GAGVSQSPSNKVTEKGKDVELRCDPISGHTALYWYRQSLGQGLEFLIYFQGNSAPDKSGLPSDRFSAERTGGSVSTLTIQRTQQEDSAVYLCASSLQGGRGGAGGGNEQFFGPGTRLTVL.

Worth noting for this clonotype: The junction departs from the called germline gene at one end, perhaps through a read error. This chain joins TRBV2 and TRBJ2-7; perhaps TRBD2 as D (6 bases). This CDR3 comprises 14 residues. Per germline, CDR1 SNHLY and CDR2 FYNNEI. The CDR3, as DNA: TGTGCCAGCAGAGAAGCGGGCGCCTACTACGAGCAGTACTTC. Translating gives CASREAGAYYEQYF.

The count of this clonotype is one. The chain is built from TRBV5-5 and TRBJ2-4, with 7 positions matching TRBD2. J lost 0 bases, V lost 9 bases, and 15 bases had no gene match. The CDR3 consists of 17 residues. Germline V gene sequence: CDR1 SGHKS, CDR2 YYEKEE (reference sequence). DNA of the CDR3: TGTGCCAACAGTCCCGGGGGGATAATACTAGCCAAAAACATTCAGTACTTC. Translation gives CANSPGGIILAKNIQYF.

The genes are TRBV5-1 and TRBJ2-4; possible D gene TRBD1, 5 bases. V dropped 0 bases and J dropped 13 bases, with 17 bases sitting between them. The CDR3 extends over 14 amino acids. CDR1 and CDR2 (germline): SGHRS, YFSETQ. CDR3 sequence (DNA): TGCGCCAGCAGCTTGGAACCGATCAAGCACAGGCAGTACTTC. This gives the protein CASSLEPIKHRQYF.

The chain is built from TRBV20-1 and TRBJ2-5; 14 bases map to TRBD2. This CDR3 is built from 14 residues. J was trimmed by 4 bases and V by 6 bases; bases with no gene match: 4. Germline V gene lookup returns CDR1 DFQATT and CDR2 SNEGSKA (reference sequence). The CDR3 here is CSATGLAGVETQYF. The CDR3 bases are TGCAGTGCAACGGGACTAGCGGGAGTAGAGACCCAGTACTTC.

The rearrangement uses TRBV28 and TRBJ1-2; no clear D. Between the trimmed V and J ends, which lost 3 bases and 6 bases, there was a span of 8 bases. The CDR3 is 12 residues long. CDR1 and CDR2 (germline): MDHEN, SYDVKM. CDR3 loop: CASSFGFDGYTF. CDR3 sequence (DNA): TGTGCCAGCAGTTTCGGTTTCGATGGCTACACCTTC.

This clonotype was seen a few times. This chain joins TRBV5-5 and TRBJ1-2; TRBD1 aligns across 9 bases. The CDR3 contains 13 residues. V shed 4 bases and J 8 bases; nucleotides not matched to a gene: 6. Per the germline V gene, CDR1 is SGHKS and CDR2 is YYEKEE (reference sequence). CDR3 nucleotides: TGTGCCAGCAGCACGTGGACAGGGGAAGGCTACACCTTC. Its protein is CASSTWTGEGYTF. Based on the CDR3 plus reference TRBV5-5 and TRBJ1-2, the full variable domain is DAGVTQSPTHLIKTRGQQVTLRCSPISGHKSVSWYQQVLGQGPQFIFQYYEKEERGRGNFPDRFSARQFPNYSSELNVNALLLGDSALYLCASSTWTGEGYTFGSGTRLTVV.

V is TRBV7-2 and J is TRBJ1-1; possibly TRBD1 for D (6 bases). Trimming took off 5 bases at V and 4 bases at J, with 11 bases between the two ends. The V gene's germline CDR1 is SGHTA and CDR2 FQGNSA. This CDR3 contains 13 residues. The CDR3, as DNA: TGTGCCAGCAGCGGGACACCGTCCACTGAAGCTTTCTTT. The encoded protein is CASSGTPSTEAFF.

This clonotype was recorded only once. The chain employs TRBV29-1 and TRBJ2-5, with TRBD1 identical over 7 bases. Per the germline V gene, CDR1 is SQVTM and CDR2 is ANQGSEA. The V and J ends lost 5 bases and 5 bases, in that order; junction bases with no gene match: 5. The CDR3 sequence is 12 residues long. In DNA form, the CDR3 reads TGCAGCGTTATTACAGGGGAGGAGACCCAGTACTTC. It translates to CSVITGEETQYF.

This clonotype was found a few times. The chain combines TRBV7-6 with TRBJ1-6; no definite D call. V was shortened by 1 base and J by 6 bases, with 16 bases between the two germline ends. The CDR3 sequence is 17 residues long. Germline V gives CDR1 SGHVS, CDR2 FNYEAQ. Here the CDR3 DNA reads TGTGCCAGCAGCTTAGGCCCTAGCGGCTTGGGTAATTCACCCCTCCACTTT. Amino acids: CASSLGPSGLGNSPLHF.

This clonotype appeared many times. This chain links TRBV11-1 with TRBJ2-7; no definite D call. V was trimmed by 1 base and J by 2 bases, leaving 9 bases between them. CDR3 length: 14 amino acids. CDR1 and CDR2 from the germline V gene are SGHAT and FQDESV (reference sequence). In nucleotides, the CDR3 is TGTGCCAGCAGCTTAGGGGCCGAAGCCTACGAGCAGTACTTC. Encoded protein: CASSLGAEAYEQYF. The full variable domain, rest sourced from reference TRBV11-1 and TRBJ2-7, is EAEVAQSPRYKITEKSQAVAFWCDPISGHATLYWYRQILGQGPELLVQFQDESVVDDSQLPKDRFSAERLKGVDSTLKIQPAELGDSAMYLCASSLGAEAYEQYFGPGTRLTVT.

This sequence joins TRBV20-1 and TRBJ1-2; no reliable D call. V was trimmed by 1 base and J by 5 bases, leaving 11 bases between them. This CDR3 is 13 amino acids long. CDR1 and CDR2 (germline): DFQATT, SNEGSKA (reference sequence). The CDR3 coding sequence is TGCAGTGCTAGAGGGGCAGGCGGGTATGGCTACACCTTC. It yields the protein CSARGAGGYGYTF.

This clonotype turned up a few times. Sequence at one end of the junction differs from germline and may be a read error. The CDR3 protein is CASSITGTSGYNEQFF. CDR3 DNA sequence: TGTGCCAGCAGCATAACCGGGACTAGCGGGTACAATGAGCAGTTCTTC. V is TRBV7-3 and J is TRBJ2-1, with TRBD2 matching 12 bases. Germline V gene lookup returns CDR1 SGHTA and CDR2 FQGTGA. The CDR3 runs 16 residues.

The rearrangement links TRBV28 to TRBJ2-5; maybe TRBD1 (6 bases). Germline V lookup: CDR1 MDHEN, CDR2 SYDVKM. V was trimmed by 6 bases and J by 13 bases, leaving 21 bases between them. This CDR3 comprises 13 residues. The chain's CDR3 is CASSTGLYRERYF. CDR3 in DNA: TGTGCCAGCAGCACCGGCCTATACAGGGAGCGGTACTTC.